This passage covers 14 T cell receptor beta chains from one sample sequenced in a study of read filtering for tumor transcriptome and immune sequencing. This library used roughly 370 ng RNA and molecular barcoded adaptors spanning alpha/delta and beta/gamma chains. Using its own MiXCR run on the reads, TCRdb lists one record per CDR3 protein. The sample holds tens of thousands of distinct CDR3 sequences, roughly 19% seen once. Specimen: a population of CD138-negative cells sorted from bone marrow. Source of these receptors: a donor aged 40 or older with multiple myeloma.

This clonotype came up many times. The chain is built from TRBV9 and TRBJ2-5; 8 bases are shared with TRBD2. The CDR3 consists of 15 residues. After removal of 0 bases from V and 3 bases from J, the junction contained 4 bases not matched to a gene. CDR1 SGDLS and CDR2 YYNGEE come from the germline V gene. CDR3 DNA: TGTGCCAGCAGCGTAGGCCTAGCGGGCAAAGAGACCCAGTACTTC. Amino acids: CASSVGLAGKETQYF.

This clonotype has ten or more counts. The CDR3 nucleotides read TGTGCCAGCAGCCAACTAGCGGGGGGGCTAAAGAATGAGCAGTTCTTC. It is translated as CASSQLAGGLKNEQFF. The chain carries TRBV7-6 and TRBJ2-1; the match to TRBD2 covers 13 bases. From germline, CDR1 is SGHVS and CDR2 FNYEAQ. V trimming: 5 bases; J trimming: 7 bases; junction bases outside the gene matches: 8. CDR3 length: 16 amino acids.

The sample holds many counts of this clonotype. The chain carries TRBV6-1 and TRBJ2-2, with 9 positions matching TRBD2. V shed 7 bases, J shed 6 bases, and the junction held 6 bases outside the gene matches. The germline V gene has CDR1 MNHNS and CDR2 SASEGT. The CDR3 loop spans 14 amino acids. Here the CDR3 reads CASKPGTSSGELFF. CDR3 coding DNA: TGTGCCAGCAAACCCGGGACTAGCTCCGGGGAGCTGTTTTTT.

This chain joins TRBV10-2 and TRBJ2-7, with 9 bases fitting TRBD2. The CDR3 is made up of 14 amino acids. V lost 8 bases to trimming and J lost 6 bases; unmatched junction nucleotides: 11. Germline assignment: CDR1 WSHSY and CDR2 SAAADI. CDR3 coding DNA: TGCGCCAGCCGGAAGGGTGGGACTAGCTCCGAGCAGTACTTC. As protein: CASRKGGTSSEQYF.

The sample holds many counts of this clonotype. Compared with germline, one end of the junction differs, possibly owing to a read error. J is TRBJ1-1 and V is TRBV7-9, with 11 bases that match TRBD1. Germline lookup yields CDR1 SEHNR and CDR2 FQNEAQ (reference sequence). This CDR3 spans 14 amino acids. CDR3 sequence: CASRPGQGGTGAFF. As DNA, the CDR3 is TGTGCCAGCAGACCGGGACAGGGGGGCACTGGAGCTTTCTTT.

The rearrangement joins TRBV6-2 or TRBV6-3 to TRBJ1-2; D remains unclear. Trimming removed 0 bases from V and 0 bases from J, with 5 bases in between. This CDR3 contains 14 residues. From germline, CDR1 is MNHEY and CDR2 SVGEGT. CDR3 amino acids: CASSYSTANYGYTF. The CDR3 nucleotides are TGTGCCAGCAGTTACTCTACAGCTAACTATGGCTACACCTTC.

This clonotype was counted ten times or more. This chain joins TRBV20-1 and TRBJ2-7; a weak D match, TRBD2 (6 bases). Between the trimmed V and J ends, which lost 1 base and 3 bases, there was a span of 13 bases. The CDR3 runs to 14 residues. Germline CDR1 and CDR2: DFQATT and SNEGSKA (reference sequence). CDR3 DNA: TGCAGTGCTAGAGGACCTAGCGCGATCTACGAGCAGTACTTC. It encodes CSARGPSAIYEQYF.

The genes are TRBV19 and TRBJ2-7; TRBD2 is a possible D gene (5 bases). Germline V CDR1 and CDR2: LNHDA, SQIVND (reference sequence). This CDR3 has 13 amino acids. V was cut by 4 bases and J by 9 bases, with 16 bases left in between. CDR3 sequence: CASSTAASNPQYF. The CDR3 DNA reads TGTGCCAGTAGTACCGCGGCTAGCAACCCGCAGTACTTC. The full variable domain, in which reference TRBV19 and TRBJ2-7 provide the parts outside the CDR3, is DGGITQSPKYLFRKEGQNVTLSCEQNLNHDAMYWYRQDPGQGLRLIYYSQIVNDFQKGDIAEGYSVSREKKESFPLTVTSAQKNPTAFYLCASSTAASNPQYFGPGTRLTVT.

This clonotype was counted between two and nine times. The chain joins TRBV21-1 to TRBJ1-1; no DNA check was done on the table's D call, TRBD1. TRBV21-1 is shown as a pseudogene. This CDR3 comprises 16 residues. The CDR3 here is CASSKSFRTRVSEAFF. The CDR3 bases are TGTGCCAGCAGCAAATCTTTCCGGACACGGGTATCCGAAGCTTTCTTT.

This clonotype was seen repeatedly, ten times or more. The chain uses TRBV12-3 or TRBV12-4 and TRBJ2-7, with a weak D call TRBD1 (6 bases). CDR3 size: 15 residues. Trimming pared 6 bases from V and 6 bases from J, leaving 21 bases between. The CDR3 protein is CASSPSATGMFEQYF. CDR3 coding DNA: TGTGCCAGCAGCCCGTCAGCGACAGGAATGTTCGAGCAGTACTTC.

This clonotype was found many times. The V gene is TRBV20-1, the J gene TRBJ2-5; D ambiguous. The germline V gene encodes CDR1 DFQATT and CDR2 SNEGSKA (reference sequence). V gave up 3 bases and J gave up 2 bases, with 10 bases separating them. The CDR3 is 13 amino acids. In DNA, the CDR3 is TGCAGTGCTAGCCCGGTAGGACAAGAGACCCAGTACTTC. Amino acid sequence: CSASPVGQETQYF.

The chain carries TRBV18 and TRBJ1-5; D ambiguous. Germline CDR1 is KGHSH and CDR2 is LQKENI. Trimming removed 2 bases at V and 7 bases at J, with 21 bases between. The CDR3 sequence is 17 residues long. The CDR3 bases are TGTGCCAGCTCACCAGGAGGGAACACCGGCCCTACCCAGCCCCAGCATTTT. Encoded protein: CASSPGGNTGPTQPQHF.

This clonotype was counted at least ten times. V is TRBV20-1 and J is TRBJ2-7, with 10 bases fitting TRBD1. This CDR3 comprises 15 residues. Germline lookup yields CDR1 DFQATT and CDR2 SNEGSKA (reference sequence). Trimming removed 6 bases from V and 0 bases from J; junction bases left unmatched: 8. The CDR3 loop is CSAKTGTGVSYEQYF. The CDR3 bases are TGCAGTGCGAAGACCGGGACAGGGGTCTCCTACGAGCAGTACTTC.

This chain uses TRBV19 with TRBJ2-5; 8 nucleotides align to TRBD2. Unmatched junction bases numbered 17, after V lost 7 bases and J lost 10 bases. CDR1 is LNHDA, CDR2 SQIVND, per germline (reference sequence). The CDR3 is made up of 15 amino acids. The CDR3 region is CASTSRSSGRGGQYF. CDR3 nucleotide sequence: TGTGCCAGTACGAGTCGATCATCGGGCCGGGGGGGCCAGTACTTC.